A selection of T cell receptor beta chains follows, all from one sample in a study of spatial heterogeneity in lung cancer. One entry per CDR3 protein results from TCRdb running MiXCR on the 5' RACE reads. The sample lists about 26,000 distinct CDR3 sequences; 10% to 15% were seen once. The source material was PBMCs, sampled at surgery. These receptors originate from a female donor with early-stage non-small cell lung cancer. Each CDR3 is given with its conserved first and last residue. A D gene is named only where the DNA matches it firmly. Clone size is not always given. Where it is, it says once, few, many or a class for expanded clones.

size: many
J: TRBJ1-1
D: .
V: TRBV28
DNA: TGTGCCAGCAGTTTAAGGGGGGCGCGTAAAGCTTTCTTT
CDR3: CASSLRGARKAFF

size: .
J: TRBJ2-7
D: .
V: TRBV29-1
DNA: TGCAGCGCCGGAAGCCGGGACGAGCAGTACTTC
CDR3: CSAGSRDEQYF

size: .
J: TRBJ2-5
D: TRBD2
V: TRBV20-1
DNA: TGCAGTGCCCGTAGCGGGAGGGGGGAAGAGACCCAGTACTTC
CDR3: CSARSGRGEETQYF

size: many
J: TRBJ2-3
D: .
V: TRBV2
DNA: TGTGCCAGCAGTGATGTGGGAGGAGTAACAGATACGCAGTATTTT
CDR3: CASSDVGGVTDTQYF

size: many
J: TRBJ2-5
D: TRBD1
V: TRBV12-3/TRBV12-4
DNA: TGTGCCAGCAGACACAATCGACAGGGGGCAGCGACCCAGTACTTC
CDR3: CASRHNRQGAATQYF

size: many
J: TRBJ2-6
D: .
V: TRBV7-8
DNA: .
CDR3: CASSFGPGANVLTF

size: few
J: TRBJ2-3
D: .
V: TRBV19
DNA: TGTGCCGCATCAGAGGGGGTTATGGGAGATACGCAGTATTTT
CDR3: CAASEGVMGDTQYF

size: many
J: TRBJ1-3
D: .
V: TRBV9
DNA: TGTGCCAGCAGCATCCGCAGCGGGGATTCGGCAGCGGCCATATATTTT
CDR3: CASSIRSGDSAAAIYF

size: many
J: TRBJ2-1
D: .
V: TRBV4-1
DNA: TGCGCCAGCAGCCAACTGGACCCGTTTGAGCAGTTCTTC
CDR3: CASSQLDPFEQFF

size: few
J: TRBJ2-1
D: .
V: TRBV21-1
DNA: TGTGCCAGCGGGACCTCCCCCCATGAGCAGTTCTTC
CDR3: CASGTSPHEQFF

size: medium-sized
J: TRBJ1-5
D: .
V: TRBV10-3
DNA: TGTGCCATCAGCCGAACAGGTGGGGGTCAGCCCCAGCATTTT
CDR3: CAISRTGGGQPQHF

size: few
J: TRBJ2-7
D: .
V: TRBV28
DNA: TGTGCCAGCAGTTCCTCGGGGGCTAGCGGTCGTCGCGAGCAGTACTTC
CDR3: CASSSSGASGRREQYF

size: many
J: TRBJ2-3
D: TRBD2
V: TRBV6-5
DNA: TGTGCCAGCACCCGGGGGGGCACAGATACGCAGTATTTT
CDR3: CASTRGGTDTQYF

size: few
J: TRBJ2-1
D: TRBD2
V: TRBV29-1
DNA: TGCAGCGTCATAGCGGGAGGGGAAAGTTTTGCGCAGTTCTTC
CDR3: CSVIAGGESFAQFF

size: .
J: TRBJ2-2
D: .
V: TRBV28
DNA: TGTGCCAGCAGTCCCGACAGTATACGCACCGGGGAGCTGTTTTTT
CDR3: CASSPDSIRTGELFF

size: .
J: TRBJ2-1
D: .
V: TRBV7-9
DNA: TGTGCCAGCAGGCGGGACAATGAGCAGTTCTTC
CDR3: CASRRDNEQFF

size: many
J: TRBJ2-2
D: .
V: TRBV7-3
DNA: TGTGCCAGCAGCCCAGAAACCCTGGGGGCAGGGGACACCGGGGAGCTGTTTTTT
CDR3: CASSPETLGAGDTGELFF

size: .
J: TRBJ2-2
D: TRBD2
V: TRBV20-1
DNA: TGCAGTGCTAAGACTAGCGGGAACACCGGGGAGCTGTTTTTT
CDR3: CSAKTSGNTGELFF

size: many
J: TRBJ2-5
D: TRBD1
V: TRBV5-1
DNA: TGCGCCAGCAGCCTGGGACAGGGGGCAGTAGAGACCCAGTACTTC
CDR3: CASSLGQGAVETQYF

size: few
J: TRBJ2-1
D: TRBD2
V: TRBV29-1
DNA: TGCAGCGTTGACCGAACTAGCGGGGGTTCTGAGCAGTTCTTC
CDR3: CSVDRTSGGSEQFF

size: few
J: TRBJ1-5
D: TRBD1
V: TRBV4-1
DNA: TGCGCCAGCAGCCAAGATCCCGGACAGGGGATTCAGCCCCAGCATTTT
CDR3: CASSQDPGQGIQPQHF

size: .
J: TRBJ2-2
D: TRBD2
V: TRBV10-2
DNA: TGCGCCAGCACCTTTTGGACTAGTCCCGGGGAGCTGTTTTTT
CDR3: CASTFWTSPGELFF

size: many
J: TRBJ2-5
D: .
V: TRBV29-1
DNA: TGCAGCGTTTCGGACGGAACGGGAGAGACCCAGTACTTC
CDR3: CSVSDGTGETQYF

size: many
J: TRBJ2-2
D: .
V: TRBV24-1
DNA: TGTGCCACCAGGTCTCTCCCCGGGGAGCTGTTTTTT
CDR3: CATRSLPGELFF

size: many
J: TRBJ1-5
D: .
V: TRBV2
DNA: TGTGCCAGCAGAGCCCGGACAGATAGCAATCAGCCCCAGCATTTT
CDR3: CASRARTDSNQPQHF

size: many
J: TRBJ2-1
D: TRBD1
V: TRBV7-8
DNA: TGTGCCAGCAGCTTAGTTTTTGGGACAGTTGCTAATGAGCAGTTCTTC
CDR3: CASSLVFGTVANEQFF

size: .
J: TRBJ1-2
D: TRBD1
V: TRBV24-1
DNA: TGTGCCACCGAAATTCCGGGACAGAAGACTAACTATGGCTACACCTTC
CDR3: CATEIPGQKTNYGYTF

size: many
J: TRBJ2-7
D: TRBD2
V: TRBV7-9
DNA: TGTGCCAGCACCCTAGCGGGAGTTTACGAGCAGTACTTC
CDR3: CASTLAGVYEQYF